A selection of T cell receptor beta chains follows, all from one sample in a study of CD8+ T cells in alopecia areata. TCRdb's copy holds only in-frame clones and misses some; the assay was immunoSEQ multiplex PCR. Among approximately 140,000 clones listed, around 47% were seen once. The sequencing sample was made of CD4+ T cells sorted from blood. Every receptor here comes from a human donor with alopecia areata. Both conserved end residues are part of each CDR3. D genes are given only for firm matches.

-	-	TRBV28	CASNLGFSETQYF
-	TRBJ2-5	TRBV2	CASALLAGETQYF
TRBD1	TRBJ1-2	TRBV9	CASSVATRGTVVYTF
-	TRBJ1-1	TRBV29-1	CSVVGVSEAFF
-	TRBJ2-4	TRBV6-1	CASSEAQGSLAKNIQYF
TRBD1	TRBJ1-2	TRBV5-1	CASSLPGQKRGYTF
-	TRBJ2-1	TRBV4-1	CASSQDSKARADSYNEQFF
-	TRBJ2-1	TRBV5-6	CASSIVGVNEQFF
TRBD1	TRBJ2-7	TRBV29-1	CSVSGGPYEQYF
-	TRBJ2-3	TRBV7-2	CASSRGGAADTQYF
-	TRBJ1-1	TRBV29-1	CSVADGNEAFF
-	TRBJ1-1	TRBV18	CASSSTENTEAFF
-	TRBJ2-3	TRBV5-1	CASSLDRRTDTQYF
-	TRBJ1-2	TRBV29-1	CSVEFRNYGYTF
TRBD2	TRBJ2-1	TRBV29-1	CSVASGRGGQFF
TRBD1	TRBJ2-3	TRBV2	CASTLGQGTQYF
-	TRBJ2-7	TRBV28	CASSFQQTSYEQYF
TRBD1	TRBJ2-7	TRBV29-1	CSVGGQGASYEQYF
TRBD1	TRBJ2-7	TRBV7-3	CASSRTTGSYEQYF
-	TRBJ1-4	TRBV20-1	CSARKEKLSF
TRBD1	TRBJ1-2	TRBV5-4	CATGTGRYGYTF
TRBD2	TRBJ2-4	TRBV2	CASTGLAGVVQYF
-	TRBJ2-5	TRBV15	CATSRDRETQYF
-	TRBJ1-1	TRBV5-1	CASSLTPALNTEAFF
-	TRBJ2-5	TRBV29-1	CSVFPWETQYF
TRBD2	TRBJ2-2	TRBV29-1	CSVDGAGAVGELFF
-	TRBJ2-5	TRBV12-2	CASRQCRGLAGGGETQYF
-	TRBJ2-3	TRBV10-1	CASSEPGTDTQYF
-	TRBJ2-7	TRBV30	CAWRAGSGLAYEQYF
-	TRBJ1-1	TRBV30	CASLIPGGGTEAFF
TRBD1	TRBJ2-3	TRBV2	CASSELEGQAFGDTQYF
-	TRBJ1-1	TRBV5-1	CASSLLRLDTEAFF
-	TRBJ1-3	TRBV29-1	CSVLHRTISGNTIYF
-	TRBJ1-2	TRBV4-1	CASSQDHGNYGYTF
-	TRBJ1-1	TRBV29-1	CSVGSGQTEAFF
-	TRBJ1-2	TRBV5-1	CASRAGEQNYGYTF
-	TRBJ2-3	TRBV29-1	CSCGGHRDTQYF
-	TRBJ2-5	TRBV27	CASSVQGWGETQYF
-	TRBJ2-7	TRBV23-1	CASSPGTRVSYEQYF
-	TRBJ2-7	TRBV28	CASSLLERRNYEQYF
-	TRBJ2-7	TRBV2	CASSERQPSSYEQYF
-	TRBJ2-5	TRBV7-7	CASSTGRAETQYF
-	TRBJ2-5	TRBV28	CASSAGGETQYF
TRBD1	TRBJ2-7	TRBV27	CASSTQGAYEQYF
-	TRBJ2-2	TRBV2	CATSSNLGLNTGELFF
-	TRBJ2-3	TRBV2	CASREGRSYPRDTQYF
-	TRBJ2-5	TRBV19	CASSISGQETQYF
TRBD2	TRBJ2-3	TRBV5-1	CASSLGRENWDTQYF
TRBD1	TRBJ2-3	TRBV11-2	CASTDGQGVTDTQYF
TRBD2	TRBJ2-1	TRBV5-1	CASSLVGSSGSTYNEQFF
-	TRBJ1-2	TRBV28	CASSSMWQGNYGYTF
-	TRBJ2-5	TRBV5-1	CASSWTEQETQYF
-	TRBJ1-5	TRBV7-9	CASSLASNQPQHF
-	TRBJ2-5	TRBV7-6	CASSLGSGARMETQYF
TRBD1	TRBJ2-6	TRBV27	CASSFWTGGSGANVLTF